A single sample is the source of the 25 T cell receptor beta chains below, sequenced in a study of cytomegalovirus exposure and HLA in healthy donors. 13 Jbeta primers and 60 Vbeta primers were used for the PCR. Assay: immunoSEQ multiplex PCR; the TCRdb copy retains only in-frame clones and omits some. Here the sample spans 50,000 to 60,000 clones, roughly 73% being singletons. The sequenced sample consisted of PBMCs. These TCRs come from a man aged 18 to 30 in good health and CMV-seronegative.

J is TRBJ2-5 and V is TRBV5-1, with TRBD2 identical over 8 bases. CDR1 is SGHRS and CDR2 is YFSETQ in the germline V gene. Trimming at V came to 6 bases and at J to 5 bases, leaving 9 bases not matched to a gene. This CDR3 contains 14 residues. The CDR3 is CASKPAGVVETQYF. The CDR3 nucleotides are TGCGCCAGCAAGCCAGCGGGAGTCGTCGAGACCCAGTACTTC.

The chain uses TRBV25-1 and TRBJ2-7, with TRBD1 matching 9 bases. CDR1 MGHDK and CDR2 SYGVNS come from the germline V gene. Losses at the gene ends were 1 base for V and 3 bases for J; bases not matched to a gene: 13. The CDR3 runs to 18 residues. CDR3 in amino acids: CASSESTPTTGGFYEQYF. The CDR3 bases are TGTGCCAGCAGTGAATCGACCCCGACGACAGGGGGGTTCTACGAGCAGTACTTC.

The CDR3 nucleotides read TGTGCCTGGAGTGTAAAAATAGTCAGGGGGCCTGGAAACTATGGCTACACCTTC. Protein: CAWSVKIVRGPGNYGYTF. The chain is built from TRBV30 and TRBJ1-2; 8 bases are a match to TRBD1. J was trimmed by 2 bases and V by 0 bases; bases with no gene match: 14. Germline V CDR1 and CDR2: GTSNPN, SVGIG (reference sequence). The CDR3 loop spans 18 amino acids.

The gene calls are TRBV5-6 and TRBJ2-7; TRBD2 is a possible D gene (6 bases). Germline-derived CDR1 and CDR2 are SGHDT and YYEEEE. The CDR3 consists of 14 residues. V lost 0 bases and J lost 3, with 10 bases in between. In DNA form, the CDR3 reads TGTGCCAGCAGCTTGGGTCTCGGGGGCTACGAGCAGTACTTC. Translation gives CASSLGLGGYEQYF.

The CDR3 region has the DNA TGTGCCAGCAGCTTAGCGCTACTAGCAACTAATGAAAAACTGTTTTTT. Its protein product is CASSLALLATNEKLFF. This chain joins TRBV7-2 and TRBJ1-4, with no clear D. The CDR3 is 16 residues long. Germline V gene lookup returns CDR1 SGHTA and CDR2 FQGNSA. V was pared by 0 bases and J by 0 bases, with 8 bases between.

The V and J genes are TRBV29-1 and TRBJ1-4, with 10 bases matching TRBD1. Germline CDR1 reads SQVTM; CDR2 reads ANQGSEA. This CDR3 has 13 amino acids. V gave up 5 bases and J gave up 7 bases; unmatched junction bases: 4. The CDR3 bases are TGCAGCGTTCGGACAGGGGGGAGTGAAAAACTGTTTTTT. Residues: CSVRTGGSEKLFF.

The V call is TRBV29-1, the J call TRBJ1-1; 8 nucleotides match TRBD1. Trimming at V came to 1 base and at J to 5 bases, leaving 3 bases not matched to a gene. Per the germline V gene, CDR1 is SQVTM and CDR2 is ANQGSEA. There are 13 residues in the CDR3. Here the CDR3 DNA reads TGCAGCGTTGAAGGGACAGGGTATACTGAAGCTTTCTTT. The encoded protein is CSVEGTGYTEAFF.

The chain has TRBV7-2 and TRBJ2-3; no firm D call. The ends were cut back, 5 bases at V and 2 bases at J, with 14 bases in the middle. Germline V gene data show CDR1 as SGHTA and CDR2 as FQGNSA. This CDR3 has 15 amino acids. The CDR3 coding sequence is TGTGCCAGCAGCCCCATGGCGACTTCCACAGATACGCAGTATTTT. Protein sequence: CASSPMATSTDTQYF. The full variable domain, rest sourced from reference TRBV7-2 and TRBJ2-3, is GAGVSQSPSNKVTEKGKDVELRCDPISGHTALYWYRQSLGQGLEFLIYFQGNSAPDKSGLPSDRFSAERTGGSVSTLTIQRTQQEDSAVYLCASSPMATSTDTQYFGPGTRLTVL.

The V gene is TRBV28, the J gene TRBJ2-2; TRBD2 is a possible D gene (6 bases). The CDR3 has 15 residues. Germline V gene data show CDR1 as MDHEN and CDR2 as SYDVKM. Trimming removed 3 bases from V and 5 bases from J, with 13 bases in between. CDR3 amino acids: CASSFTSPGTGELFF. The CDR3 coding sequence is TGTGCCAGCAGTTTTACTAGCCCAGGTACCGGGGAGCTGTTTTTT.

This clone was detected only once. The chain joins TRBV6-1 to TRBJ2-5; a weak D match, TRBD1 (5 bases). The V gene's germline CDR1 is MNHNS and CDR2 SASEGT. CDR3 size: 15 residues. V dropped 1 base and J dropped 5 bases, with 14 bases sitting between them. The chain's CDR3 is CASSEEGSAWETQYF. The DNA for the CDR3 is TGTGCCAGCAGTGAAGAGGGGTCGGCGTGGGAGACCCAGTACTTC.

The chain links TRBV28 to TRBJ2-1; a possible D gene is TRBD1 (5 bases). With 4 bases removed from V and 4 bases from J, the gap between germline ends came to 8 bases. The CDR3 length is 13 residues. Germline values: CDR1 MDHEN, CDR2 SYDVKM. The CDR3 coding sequence is TGTGCCAGCAGTTCGGACACTTACAATGAGCAGTTCTTC. Amino acids: CASSSDTYNEQFF.

The rearrangement links TRBV5-6 to TRBJ1-4, with unresolved D. V was trimmed by 6 bases and J by 0 bases, leaving 6 bases between them. Germline CDR1 SGHDT, CDR2 YYEEEE. This CDR3 spans 13 amino acids. CDR3 loop: CASTETTNEKLFF. Here the CDR3 DNA reads TGTGCCAGCACCGAGACAACTAATGAAAAACTGTTTTTT.

In nucleotides, the CDR3 is TGTGCCAGCCGGTGGCTAGCGGGAGGTGTTGGCGGGGAGCTGTTTTTT. Translated: CASRWLAGGVGGELFF. The V gene is TRBV7-2, the J gene TRBJ2-2, with 11 bases aligning to TRBD2. Trimming at V came to 8 bases and at J to 7 bases, leaving 12 bases not matched to a gene. The CDR3 is made up of 16 amino acids. CDR1 is SGHTA and CDR2 is FQGNSA in the germline V gene.

The chain combines TRBV25-1 with TRBJ1-1, with TRBD1 matching 7 bases. The CDR3 contains 13 residues. Germline V gene lookup returns CDR1 MGHDK and CDR2 SYGVNS. With 6 bases clipped from V and 5 bases from J, the junction kept 6 bases outside the gene matches. This chain's CDR3 is CASRKQGRTEAFF. CDR3 DNA sequence: TGTGCCAGCAGAAAACAGGGGAGAACTGAAGCTTTCTTT. The full variable domain, rest sourced from reference TRBV25-1 and TRBJ1-1, is EADIYQTPRYLVIGTGKKITLECSQTMGHDKMYWYQQDPGMELHLIHYSYGVNSTEKGDLSSESTVSRIRTEHFPLTLESARPSHTSQYLCASRKQGRTEAFFGQGTRLTVV.

This chain links TRBV10-2 with TRBJ2-7, with TRBD1 as a possible D gene (5 bases). CDR1 and CDR2 (germline): WSHSY, SAAADI. V was cut by 4 bases and J by 6 bases, with 10 bases left in between. The CDR3 length is 12 residues. CDR3 region: CASSAGLGEQYF. The CDR3 region has the DNA TGCGCCAGCAGTGCAGGGCTCGGCGAGCAGTACTTC.

Written as DNA, the CDR3 is TGTGCCAGCAGTCTGGGGGCAGGAGATACGCAGTATTTT. It codes for CASSLGAGDTQYF. The V call is TRBV27, the J call TRBJ2-3, with D tentatively TRBD1 (6 bases). Trimming removed 5 bases from V and 5 bases from J, with 11 bases in between. Germline values: CDR1 MNHEY, CDR2 SMNVEV (reference sequence). This CDR3 comprises 13 residues.

This clone was detected once. The gene calls are TRBV7-2 and TRBJ2-7, with D uncertain. Trimming stripped 5 bases from V and 4 bases from J, with 12 bases between. The CDR3 covers 13 residues. Germline V CDR1 and CDR2: SGHTA, FQGNSA. As DNA, the CDR3 is TGTGCCAGCAGCGCGTCCTCCCCGTACGAGCAGTACTTC. Protein sequence: CASSASSPYEQYF.

The chain joins TRBV10-3 to TRBJ1-1; TRBD1 agrees at 7 bases. The CDR3 length is 16 residues. V gave up 0 bases and J gave up 1 base; unmatched junction bases: 5. CDR1 is ENHRY, CDR2 SYGVKD, per germline. CDR3 sequence (DNA): TGTGCCATCAGTGAGTCCCCGGGACAGAAGAACACTGAAGCTTTCTTT. It yields the protein CAISESPGQKNTEAFF.

The V gene is TRBV7-9, the J gene TRBJ2-7; D call uncertain. Trimming pared 4 bases from V and 0 bases from J, leaving 7 bases between. Germline V gene lookup returns CDR1 SEHNR and CDR2 FQNEAQ (reference sequence). This CDR3 is 13 amino acids long. The CDR3 DNA sequence: TGTGCCAGCAGCTCGATAGCCTCCTACGAGCAGTACTTC. Encoded protein: CASSSIASYEQYF.

The V and J genes are TRBV7-9 and TRBJ2-1, with 8 nucleotides matching TRBD2. Germline V gene lookup returns CDR1 SEHNR and CDR2 FQNEAQ (reference sequence). This CDR3 contains 14 residues. Unmatched junction bases numbered 2, after V lost 4 bases and J lost 3 bases. CDR3: CASSYGTSYNEQFF. The DNA for the CDR3 is TGTGCCAGCAGCTATGGGACTAGCTACAATGAGCAGTTCTTC. Together with reference TRBV7-9 and TRBJ2-1, the CDR3 gives the full variable domain: DTGVSQNPRHKITKRGQNVTFRCDPISEHNRLYWYRQTLGQGPEFLTYFQNEAQLEKSRLLSDRFSAERPKGSFSTLEIQRTEQGDSAMYLCASSYGTSYNEQFFGPGTRLTVL.

This sequence joins TRBV10-3 and TRBJ1-2, with D perhaps matching TRBD1 (6 bases). The CDR3 has 14 residues. Deletions cut 6 bases from V and 4 bases from J, with 15 bases between. Per the germline V gene, CDR1 is ENHRY and CDR2 is SYGVKD. The CDR3 spells CAISGPQGSYGYTF. CDR3 nucleotide sequence: TGTGCCATCAGCGGTCCGCAGGGGAGCTATGGCTACACCTTC.

J is TRBJ2-2 and V is TRBV4-1; 7 bases line up with TRBD1. Germline CDR1 reads MGHRA; CDR2 reads YSYEKL. The CDR3 spans 15 residues. With V trimmed by 7 bases and J by 3 bases, 8 bases remained unmatched. The CDR3 sequence is CASKRGDSDTGELFF. The DNA of the CDR3 is TGCGCCAGCAAGAGAGGGGACAGTGACACCGGGGAGCTGTTTTTT.

The J gene is TRBJ1-2, the V gene TRBV6-5, with 7 bases matching TRBD1. This CDR3 has 13 residues. V gave up 5 bases and J gave up 3 bases; unmatched junction bases: 3. Germline V gene data show CDR1 as MNHEY and CDR2 as SVGAGI. The CDR3 DNA is TGTGCCAGCAGTACCGGGACAGACTATGGCTACACCTTC. It is translated as CASSTGTDYGYTF.

This rearrangement joins TRBV10-2 to TRBJ2-1; 8 bases line up with TRBD2. Germline V CDR1 and CDR2: WSHSY, SAAADI. V lost 11 bases, J lost 6 bases, and 6 bases stayed unmatched. This CDR3 is built from 12 residues. The CDR3 here is CAAAGVPNEQFF. CDR3 bases: TGCGCCGCAGCGGGAGTGCCCAATGAGCAGTTCTTC.

This chain uses TRBV28 with TRBJ1-2; 8 bases are shared with TRBD1. Germline V gene data show CDR1 as MDHEN and CDR2 as SYDVKM. The junction had 9 bases not matched to a gene; V was cut back by 6 bases and J by 6 bases. This CDR3 spans 14 amino acids. CDR3 coding DNA: TGTGCCAGCAGACCAACAGGGGGGTTTAATGGCTACACCTTC. Its protein is CASRPTGGFNGYTF.